This entry describes one T cell receptor (beta chain). What it recognizes is unknown. The CDR3 has 16 amino acids. From germline, CDR1 is SGHRS and CDR2 YFSETQ. Deletions cut 4 bases from V and 5 bases from J, with 20 bases between. These data belong to a study of PD-1 blockade in classical Hodgkin lymphoma. Each patient's relapse followed autologous stem cell transplantation, and brentuximab vedotin exposure varied. Study-wide results and caveats: The study found complete responders had baseline diversity similar to newly diagnosed patients.

Method: immunoSEQ multiplex PCR; TCRdb's copy keeps in-frame clones and lacks some. The data contain 100,000 to 130,000 clones, roughly 87% of them singletons. The specimen comprised peripheral blood mononuclear cells (PBMCs), sampled before the second cycle of nivolumab. The sequence derives from a human donor with classical Hodgkin lymphoma. The chain couples TRBV5-1 to TRBJ2-3; perhaps TRBD2 as D (7 bases). This CDR3 is CASSQTLGGPQDTQYF. CDR3 coding DNA: TGCGCCAGCAGCCAAACCTTGGGGGGGCCCCAAGATACGCAGTATTTT.